This T cell receptor beta chain comes out of a study of T cells after yellow fever vaccination. Study conclusions and caveats: CD4 and CD8 compartments shared a small share of clonotypes. It was a weaker secondary response, yet one that peaked faster, at day 5 versus 15. Primary-vaccination clones mostly resurfaced post-booster (just under 98% CD4, more than 85% CD8).

In regard to this clonotype: Its target is unknown.

J lost 3 bases, V lost 4 bases, and 4 bases had no gene match. This CDR3 comprises 14 residues. Germline V CDR1 and CDR2: SGHTA, FQGNSA. TCRdb redid the calling of the 5' RACE reads with MiXCR, one entry per CDR3 protein. The sample has 300,000 or so distinct CDR3 sequences, roughly 7% seen once. The genes are TRBV7-2 and TRBJ2-5, with TRBD2 matching over 8 bases. This clonotype was obtained from a man aged 18 to 29 who received the YFV17D yellow fever vaccine. The material was PBMCs, obtained 45 days after the first yellow fever vaccination. The CDR3 is CASSSTSGEETQYF. The CDR3 nucleotides read TGTGCCAGCAGCTCTACTAGCGGCGAAGAGACCCAGTACTTC.